Listed here are 32 T cell receptor beta chains from one sample, sequenced in a study of Ad26.COV2.S vaccination and SARS-CoV-2 variants. TCRdb keeps only in-frame clones here, not all; method: immunoSEQ multiplex PCR. Seen here are 300,000 to 350,000 clones, roughly 90% observed once, and the top ten hold 6.4%. As to treatment: 15 to 20 received Ad26.COV2.S at low or high dose, single or two shots; several received placebo; per-sample allocation not given. Day 63 after the first injection of vaccine or placebo was the sampling time. Material: peripheral blood, obtained in a trial of Ad26.COV2.S vaccine versus placebo. The receptors originated from a person aged 18 to 65 who received the Ad26.COV2.S COVID-19 vaccine or a placebo.

This clone was detected a few times. The V and J genes are TRBV6-2 or TRBV6-3 and TRBJ1-2, with D possibly TRBD1 on 6 matching bases. Per germline, CDR1 MNHEY and CDR2 SVGEGT. V was cut by 6 bases and J by 5 bases, with 16 bases left in between. The CDR3 length is 14 residues. This CDR3 is CASSRDISLYGYTF. In DNA, the CDR3 is TGTGCCAGCAGCCGGGACATAAGTCTTTATGGCTACACCTTC.

This clone came up a few times. The gene calls are TRBV2 and TRBJ2-6, with 7 positions matching TRBD1. Germline V gene data show CDR1 as SNHLY and CDR2 as FYNNEI. Losses at the gene ends were 5 bases for V and 2 bases for J; bases not matched to a gene: 6. This CDR3 is 16 amino acids long. The CDR3 bases are TGTGCCAGCAGTCCCCAAGGGGGCACTGGGGCCAACGTCCTGACTTTC. Residues: CASSPQGGTGANVLTF.

The chain links TRBV5-6 to TRBJ2-7; TRBD1 aligns across 12 bases. CDR1 is SGHDT, CDR2 YYEEEE, per germline. CDR3 size: 15 residues. V was pared by 3 bases and J by 2 bases, with 3 bases of the junction left unmatched. The CDR3 region has the DNA TGTGCCAGCAGCTCCGGGACAGGGGGCCCCTACGAGCAGTACTTC. Protein product: CASSSGTGGPYEQYF.

CDR3 region: CAWSGDRGHTEAFF. As DNA, the CDR3 is TGTGCCTGGAGTGGAGACAGGGGGCACACTGAAGCTTTCTTT. V is TRBV30 and J is TRBJ1-1; TRBD1 agrees at 10 bases. Germline CDR1 and CDR2: GTSNPN and SVGIG (reference sequence). The CDR3 length is 14 residues. V was clipped by 1 base and J by 3 bases; unmatched bases: 2.

V is TRBV6-1 and J is TRBJ2-5; the D is unclear. The V end was cut by 1 base, the J end by 4 bases, with 16 bases between. Germline CDR1 MNHNS, CDR2 SASEGT. This CDR3 is 16 amino acids long. This CDR3 is CASSEGTETLVETQYF. DNA of the CDR3: TGTGCCAGCAGTGAAGGGACGGAGACTCTAGTAGAGACCCAGTACTTC.

V and J are TRBV7-2 and TRBJ2-3; 7 bases are a match to TRBD1. Germline CDR1 reads SGHTA; CDR2 reads FQGNSA. This CDR3 comprises 13 residues. V was clipped by 5 bases and J by 6 bases; unmatched bases: 5. As DNA, the CDR3 is TGTGCCAGCAGCCCAGGGACAGCCGATACGCAGTATTTT. This codes for CASSPGTADTQYF.

This clone was found a few times. The rearrangement uses TRBV9 and TRBJ1-6, with D uncertain. This CDR3 region has 14 residues. In germline, CDR1 is SGDLS, CDR2 YYNGEE. With 4 bases removed from V and 6 bases from J, the gap between germline ends came to 11 bases. CDR3 in DNA: TGTGCCAGCAGCCTCCGGCAGATTAATTCACCCCTCCACTTT. As protein: CASSLRQINSPLHF.

The chain couples TRBV4-3 to TRBJ1-3; 9 bases fit TRBD1. This CDR3 region has 17 residues. Trimming cost V 4 bases and J 0 bases; bases outside gene matches: 7. Germline V gene data show CDR1 as LGHNA and CDR2 as YSLEER. CDR3 region: CASSLGQGRFSGNTIYF. The CDR3 coding sequence is TGCGCCAGCAGCCTAGGACAGGGGCGATTCTCTGGAAACACCATATATTTT.

This chain links TRBV6-5 with TRBJ2-1; D is ambiguous. Germline V CDR1 and CDR2: MNHEY, SVGAGI. Trimming took 8 bases from V and 8 from J, leaving 13 bases between them. This CDR3 spans 12 amino acids. The CDR3 loop reads CASFSRIDEQFF. Written as DNA, the CDR3 is TGTGCCAGCTTCTCCCGCATCGATGAGCAGTTCTTC.

The chain couples TRBV27 to TRBJ2-1, with D maybe TRBD2 (5 bases). Trimming pared 5 bases from V and 3 bases from J, leaving 11 bases between. This CDR3 spans 14 amino acids. The germline CDR1 and CDR2 sequences are MNHEY and SMNVEV (reference sequence). CDR3: CASSPTGIYNEQFF. CDR3 DNA: TGTGCCAGCAGTCCAACCGGGATCTACAATGAGCAGTTCTTC.

This clone was counted only a few times. The V and J genes are TRBV6-5 and TRBJ1-5; no firm D call. The CDR3 has 13 residues. Germline V gene sequence: CDR1 MNHEY, CDR2 SVGAGI. The V and J ends lost 6 bases and 2 bases respectively, with 8 bases between them. CDR3 sequence (DNA): TGTGCCAGCAGCACGAGGGGCAATCAGCCCCAGCATTTT. Residues: CASSTRGNQPQHF.

DNA for the CDR3: TGTGCCATTACAGGGGGCGCCTATAATTCACCCCTCCACTTT. Translated, it gives CAITGGAYNSPLHF. The chain carries TRBV30 and TRBJ1-6; 9 bases are shared with TRBD1. The trim removed 8 bases at V and 2 bases at J, leaving 4 bases unmatched. Germline-derived CDR1 and CDR2 are GTSNPN and SVGIG (reference sequence). The CDR3 runs to 14 residues.

This chain joins TRBV7-2 and TRBJ2-5; unclear D gene. There are 14 residues in the CDR3. V lost 5 bases and J 4 bases, leaving 14 bases between the germline ends. Germline CDR1 and CDR2: SGHTA and FQGNSA. CDR3 in DNA: TGTGCCAGCAGCGCTGGGTCCCTAAGAGAGACCCAGTACTTC. This gives the protein CASSAGSLRETQYF.

DNA of the CDR3: TGTGCCAGCAGCGTAGTTACCGGGTGGGGCAATGAGCAGTTCTTC. It yields the protein CASSVVTGWGNEQFF. The rearrangement links TRBV9 to TRBJ2-1; D is undetermined. V was shortened by 0 bases and J by 6 bases, with 13 bases between the two germline ends. The length of the CDR3 is 15 residues. Germline values: CDR1 SGDLS, CDR2 YYNGEE.

The J gene is TRBJ1-3, the V gene TRBV5-1; 8 bases fit TRBD1. With V trimmed by 5 bases and J by 0 bases, 4 bases remained unmatched. This CDR3 has 15 amino acids. Germline V gene lookup returns CDR1 SGHRS and CDR2 YFSETQ. CDR3 in DNA: TGCGCCAGCAGGGAAACAGGGGGCTCTGGAAACACCATATATTTT. Protein: CASRETGGSGNTIYF.

This clone has just one count. V usage is TRBV5-1 and J usage is TRBJ2-1; 10 bases align to TRBD1. Per germline, CDR1 SGHRS and CDR2 YFSETQ. The V gene end was trimmed by 4 bases and the J gene end by 5 bases; junction bases not matched to a gene: 9. The CDR3 is 16 residues long. CDR3 loop: CASSQTTGQGHNEQFF. For the CDR3, the DNA is TGCGCCAGCAGCCAAACAACGGGACAGGGGCACAATGAGCAGTTCTTC.

The chain joins TRBV5-1 to TRBJ2-3; TRBD1 aligns across 8 bases. The CDR3 sequence is 16 residues long. The V and J ends lost 4 bases and 3 bases, in that order; junction bases with no gene match: 10. Germline V lookup: CDR1 SGHRS, CDR2 YFSETQ. CDR3 DNA: TGCGCCAGCAGCCCCCCTCGGCAGGGGGCGACAGATACGCAGTATTTT. This translates into CASSPPRQGATDTQYF.

The chain links TRBV6-2 or TRBV6-3 to TRBJ2-7; 7 bases are a match to TRBD1. The germline V gene encodes CDR1 MNHEY and CDR2 SVGEGT. The CDR3 has 18 amino acids. V lost 2 bases to trimming and J lost 4 bases; unmatched junction nucleotides: 17. The CDR3 loop is CASSYPRQGRTRAYEQYF. CDR3 bases: TGTGCCAGCAGTTACCCTCGACAGGGAAGAACGAGGGCTTACGAGCAGTACTTC.

This chain uses TRBV5-4 with TRBJ2-3, with 8 bases identical to TRBD2. Trimming cost V 5 bases and J 2 bases; bases outside gene matches: 7. The CDR3 is 15 residues long. The germline V gene has CDR1 SGHNT and CDR2 YYREEE (reference sequence). CDR3 region: CASRSGLGFTDTQYF. The CDR3 bases are TGTGCCAGCAGATCGGGACTAGGATTCACAGATACGCAGTATTTT.

The genes are TRBV19 and TRBJ1-4; D call uncertain. Trimming left V 5 bases short and J 2 bases short, with 12 bases between. Germline V lookup: CDR1 LNHDA, CDR2 SQIVND (reference sequence). The CDR3 has 15 amino acids. The CDR3 reads CASSLGRTTNEKLFF. CDR3 DNA sequence: TGTGCCAGTAGTCTTGGTAGAACGACTAATGAAAAACTGTTTTTT.

The chain couples TRBV5-1 to TRBJ2-3; 8 bases agree with TRBD2. Trimming cost V 3 bases and J 6 bases; bases outside gene matches: 12. This CDR3 spans 16 amino acids. From germline, CDR1 is SGHRS and CDR2 YFSETQ. CDR3: CASSSGTSFRSDTQYF. CDR3 bases: TGCGCCAGCAGCTCCGGGACTAGTTTTCGATCGGATACGCAGTATTTT. Variable domain in full (rest from reference TRBV5-1 and TRBJ2-3): KAGVTQTPRYLIKTRGQQVTLSCSPISGHRSVSWYQQTPGQGLQFLFEYFSETQRNKGNFPGRFSGRQFSNSRSEMNVSTLELGDSALYLCASSSGTSFRSDTQYFGPGTRLTVL.

This chain joins TRBV25-1 and TRBJ1-1; 12 nucleotides agree with TRBD1. The CDR3 totals 15 residues. Trimming cost V 1 base and J 6 bases; bases outside gene matches: 3. Germline-derived CDR1 and CDR2 are MGHDK and SYGVNS. CDR3 region: CASSEWGQGAAEAFF. CDR3 bases: TGTGCCAGCAGTGAATGGGGACAGGGGGCGGCTGAAGCTTTCTTT.

The chain couples TRBV7-2 to TRBJ1-5, with 7 bases that match TRBD1. V trimming: 5 bases; J trimming: 5 bases; junction bases outside the gene matches: 9. In germline, CDR1 is SGHTA, CDR2 FQGNSA. This CDR3 contains 15 residues. The CDR3 DNA sequence: TGTGCCAGCAGCCGGGACAGTGGGGGGCATCAGCCCCAGCATTTT. It yields the protein CASSRDSGGHQPQHF.

The chain couples TRBV24-1 to TRBJ2-1, with D possibly matching TRBD1 (6 bases). V lost 4 bases and J lost 4, with 13 bases in between. CDR1 and CDR2 (germline): KGHDR, SFDVKD. CDR3 size: 15 residues. The CDR3 DNA reads as TGTGCCACCAGTGAATCCGGGACACTATACAATGAGCAGTTCTTC. Translation: CATSESGTLYNEQFF.

This chain joins TRBV7-2 and TRBJ1-2, with 9 bases fitting TRBD1. V trimming: 4 bases; J trimming: 7 bases; junction bases outside the gene matches: 7. This CDR3 contains 14 residues. The germline gives CDR1 SGHTA, CDR2 FQGNSA. This CDR3 reads CASSSDRGQGGYTF. The CDR3 coding sequence is TGTGCCAGCAGCTCGGACAGGGGTCAAGGTGGCTACACCTTC. The full variable domain, its missing parts supplied by reference TRBV7-2 and TRBJ1-2, is GAGVSQSPSNKVTEKGKDVELRCDPISGHTALYWYRQSLGQGLEFLIYFQGNSAPDKSGLPSDRFSAERTGGSVSTLTIQRTQQEDSAVYLCASSSDRGQGGYTFGSGTRLTVV.

The V and J genes are TRBV6-5 and TRBJ2-7; D is possibly TRBD1 (6 bases). Per germline, CDR1 MNHEY and CDR2 SVGAGI. CDR3 length equals 15 residues. V lost 5 bases, J lost 3 bases, and 17 bases lay in between. CDR3 loop: CASSKGVDPYYEQYF. The CDR3 DNA reads TGTGCCAGCAGTAAGGGGGTAGATCCCTACTACGAGCAGTACTTC.

The chain combines TRBV11-2 with TRBJ2-1; D remains ambiguous. Deletions cut 6 bases from V and 6 bases from J, with 21 bases between. The length of the CDR3 is 16 residues. Germline assignment: CDR1 SGHAT and CDR2 FQNNGV. The CDR3 protein is CASRPGVRRSGNEQFF. The DNA for the CDR3 is TGTGCCAGCAGACCTGGGGTCCGTAGATCGGGCAATGAGCAGTTCTTC.

V and J are TRBV30 and TRBJ2-7; 7 positions match TRBD1. V gave up 2 bases and J gave up 1 base; unmatched junction bases: 2. This CDR3 contains 13 residues. Germline CDR1 reads GTSNPN; CDR2 reads SVGIG (reference sequence). CDR3 sequence (DNA): TGTGCCTGGAGTCGGGACAGTTCCTACGAGCAGTACTTC. Its translation is CAWSRDSSYEQYF.

The V and J genes are TRBV30 and TRBJ1-1; no definite D call. CDR1 is GTSNPN, CDR2 SVGIG, per germline (reference sequence). The CDR3 is 13 residues long. Trimming stripped 0 bases from V and 3 bases from J, with 8 bases between. CDR3 sequence: CAWSVQGYTEAFF. The DNA for the CDR3 is TGTGCCTGGAGTGTACAAGGGTACACTGAAGCTTTCTTT.

The chain carries TRBV7-9 and TRBJ2-5, with D possibly being TRBD1 (5 bases). The germline V gene encodes CDR1 SEHNR and CDR2 FQNEAQ (reference sequence). CDR3 length: 12 residues. V was shortened by 10 bases and J by 2 bases, with 11 bases between the two germline ends. In nucleotides, the CDR3 is TGTGCCATCCCAGACAGACAAGAGACCCAGTACTTC. Protein: CAIPDRQETQYF.

The gene calls are TRBV15 and TRBJ2-3; 10 bases are shared with TRBD1. The CDR3 has 16 amino acids. Germline V gives CDR1 LNHNV, CDR2 YYDKDF (reference sequence). J lost 4 bases, V lost 0 bases, and 4 bases had no gene match. CDR3 bases: TGTGCCACCAGCAGAGATCGACAGGGGGCTGCAGATACGCAGTATTTT. As protein: CATSRDRQGAADTQYF.

The chain uses TRBV27 and TRBJ1-2, with 10 bases lining up with TRBD1. The CDR3 is made up of 14 amino acids. With V trimmed by 6 bases and J by 3 bases, 4 bases remained unmatched. Germline V CDR1 and CDR2: MNHEY, SMNVEV (reference sequence). CDR3 in amino acids: CASRRQGADYGYTF. CDR3 nucleotide sequence: TGTGCCAGCAGGAGACAGGGGGCGGACTATGGCTACACCTTC.